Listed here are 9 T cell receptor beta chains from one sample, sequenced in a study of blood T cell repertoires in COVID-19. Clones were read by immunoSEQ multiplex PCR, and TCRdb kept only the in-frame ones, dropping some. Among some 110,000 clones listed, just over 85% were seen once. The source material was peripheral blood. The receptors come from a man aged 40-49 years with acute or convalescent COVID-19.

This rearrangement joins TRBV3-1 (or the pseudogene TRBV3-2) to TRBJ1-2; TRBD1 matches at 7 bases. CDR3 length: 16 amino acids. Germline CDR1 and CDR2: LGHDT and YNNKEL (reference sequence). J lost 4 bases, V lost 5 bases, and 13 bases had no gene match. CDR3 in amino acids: CASSAAGTARGYGYTF. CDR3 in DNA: TGTGCCAGCAGCGCCGCAGGGACAGCGCGCGGCTATGGCTACACCTTC.

The CDR3, as DNA: TGTGCCAGCAGTTCACCGGGACACTCGTCCGAGCAGTACTTC. As protein: CASSSPGHSSEQYF. V is TRBV6-5 and J is TRBJ2-7, with D perhaps matching TRBD1 (6 bases). Germline V gene sequence: CDR1 MNHEY, CDR2 SVGAGI. The CDR3 is made up of 14 amino acids. V gave up 4 bases and J gave up 6 bases, with 16 bases separating them.

In nucleotides, the CDR3 is TGTGCCATCAGTGATACAGGGGCCTCCTACAATGAGCAGTTCTTC. Amino acid sequence: CAISDTGASYNEQFF. The rearrangement links TRBV10-3 to TRBJ2-1; 7 positions agree with TRBD1. Germline lookup yields CDR1 ENHRY and CDR2 SYGVKD. This CDR3 has 15 amino acids. V lost 3 bases to trimming and J lost 0 bases; unmatched junction nucleotides: 2.

CDR3 nucleotide sequence: TGTGCCAGCAGGGTAACAGGGGGCAGGAATTCACCCCTCCACTTT. Its translation: CASRVTGGRNSPLHF. The V gene is TRBV7-2, the J gene TRBJ1-6; 9 nucleotides align to TRBD1. Germline trimming cut 6 bases from V and 7 bases from J; bases unmatched to any gene: 7. The CDR3 runs to 15 residues. The germline V gene encodes CDR1 SGHTA and CDR2 FQGNSA. The whole variable domain, filled in from reference TRBV7-2 and TRBJ1-6, reads GAGVSQSPSNKVTEKGKDVELRCDPISGHTALYWYRQSLGQGLEFLIYFQGNSAPDKSGLPSDRFSAERTGGSVSTLTIQRTQQEDSAVYLCASRVTGGRNSPLHFGNGTRLTVT.

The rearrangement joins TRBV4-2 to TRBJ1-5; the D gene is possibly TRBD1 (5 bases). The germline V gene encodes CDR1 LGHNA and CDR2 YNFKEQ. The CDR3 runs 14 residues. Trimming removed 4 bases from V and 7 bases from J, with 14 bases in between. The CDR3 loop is CASSRGRGDQPQHF. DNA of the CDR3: TGTGCCAGCAGCCGTGGGCGGGGGGACCAGCCCCAGCATTTT.

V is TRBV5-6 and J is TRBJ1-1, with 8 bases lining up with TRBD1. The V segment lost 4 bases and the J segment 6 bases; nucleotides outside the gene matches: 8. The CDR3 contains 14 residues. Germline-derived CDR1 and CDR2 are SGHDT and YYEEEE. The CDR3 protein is CASSEDRAVPEAFF. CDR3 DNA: TGTGCCAGCAGCGAGGACAGGGCCGTCCCTGAAGCTTTCTTT.

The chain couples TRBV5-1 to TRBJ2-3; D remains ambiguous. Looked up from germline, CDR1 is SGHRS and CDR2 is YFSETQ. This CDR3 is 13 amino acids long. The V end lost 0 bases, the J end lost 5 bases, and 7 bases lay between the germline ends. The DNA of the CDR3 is TGCGCCAGCAGCTTGGATCCGGGAGATACGCAGTATTTT. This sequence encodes CASSLDPGDTQYF.

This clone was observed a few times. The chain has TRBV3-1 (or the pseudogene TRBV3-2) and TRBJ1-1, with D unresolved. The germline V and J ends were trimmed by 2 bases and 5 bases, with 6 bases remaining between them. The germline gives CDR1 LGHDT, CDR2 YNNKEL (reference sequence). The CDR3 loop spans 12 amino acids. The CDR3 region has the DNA TGTGCCAGCAGCCAACTGCGTACTGAAGCTTTCTTT. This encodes CASSQLRTEAFF.

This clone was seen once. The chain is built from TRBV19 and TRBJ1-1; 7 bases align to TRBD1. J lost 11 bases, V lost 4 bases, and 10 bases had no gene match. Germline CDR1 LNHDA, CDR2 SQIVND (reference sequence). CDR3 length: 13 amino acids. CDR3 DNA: TGTGCCAGTAGTACACAGGGGAAATTTAGGGCTTTCTTT. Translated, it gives CASSTQGKFRAFF.